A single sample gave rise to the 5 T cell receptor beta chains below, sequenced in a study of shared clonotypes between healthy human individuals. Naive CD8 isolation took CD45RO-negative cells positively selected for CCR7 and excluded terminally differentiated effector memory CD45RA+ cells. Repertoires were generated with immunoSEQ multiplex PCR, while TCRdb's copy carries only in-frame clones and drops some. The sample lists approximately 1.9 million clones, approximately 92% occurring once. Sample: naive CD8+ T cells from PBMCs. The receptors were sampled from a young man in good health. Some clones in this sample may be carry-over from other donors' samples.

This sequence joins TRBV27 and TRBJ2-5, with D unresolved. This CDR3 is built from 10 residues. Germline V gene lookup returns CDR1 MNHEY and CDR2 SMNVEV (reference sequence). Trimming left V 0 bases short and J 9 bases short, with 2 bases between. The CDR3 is CASSLSPQYF. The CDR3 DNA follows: TGTGCCAGCAGTTTATCGCCCCAGTACTTC.

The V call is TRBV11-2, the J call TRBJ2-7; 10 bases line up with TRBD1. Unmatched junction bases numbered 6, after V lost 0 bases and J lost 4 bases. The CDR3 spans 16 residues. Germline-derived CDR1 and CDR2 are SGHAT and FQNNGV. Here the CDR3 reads CASSLEEGTGDYEQYF. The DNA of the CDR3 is TGTGCCAGCAGCTTAGAAGAAGGGACAGGGGATTACGAGCAGTACTTC.

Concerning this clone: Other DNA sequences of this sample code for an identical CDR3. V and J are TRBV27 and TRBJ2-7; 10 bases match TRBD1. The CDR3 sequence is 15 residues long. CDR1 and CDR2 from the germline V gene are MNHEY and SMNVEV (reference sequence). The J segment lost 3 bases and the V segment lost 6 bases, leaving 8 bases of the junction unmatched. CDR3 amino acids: CASSARTGGFYEQYF. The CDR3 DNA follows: TGTGCCAGCAGCGCGCGGACAGGGGGGTTCTACGAGCAGTACTTC.

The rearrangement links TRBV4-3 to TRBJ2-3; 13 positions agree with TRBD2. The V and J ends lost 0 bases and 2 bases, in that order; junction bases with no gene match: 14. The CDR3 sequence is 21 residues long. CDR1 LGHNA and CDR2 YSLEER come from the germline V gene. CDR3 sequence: CASSQDPPLAGGPSPTDTQYF. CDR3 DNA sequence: TGCGCCAGCAGCCAAGATCCCCCACTAGCGGGAGGGCCATCCCCCACAGATACGCAGTATTTT.

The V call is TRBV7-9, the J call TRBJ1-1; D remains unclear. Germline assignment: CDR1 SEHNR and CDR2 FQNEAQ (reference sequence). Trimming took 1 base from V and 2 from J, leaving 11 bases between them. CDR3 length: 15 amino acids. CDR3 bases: TGTGCCAGCAGCTTAGAATCAGGAATAAACACTGAAGCTTTCTTT. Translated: CASSLESGINTEAFF.